The 20 T cell receptor beta chains reported below all come from one sample, sequenced in a study of blood T cell repertoires in COVID-19 (dated by TCRdb to the early 2020s). Libraries were prepared through the immunoSEQ multiplex PCR assay. TCRdb re-hosts the immuneACCESS table, in-frame sequences only. Its copies lack some clones; in the studies checked, an unresolved V gene accounts for under half of them, and the cause for the rest is not known. The sample table lists about 120,000 clones, roughly 80% of them with a count of one. Around 1.5% of the sample rests with the top ten. Material: peripheral blood. The receptor source for this set is a man between 50 and 59 years old with acute or convalescent COVID-19.

The chain recombines TRBV12-3 or TRBV12-4 with TRBJ1-5, with TRBD1 as a possible D gene (5 bases). V gave up 5 bases and J gave up 4 bases, with 9 bases separating them. The CDR3 runs 13 residues. CDR3 sequence reads: CASSLQENQPQHF. The CDR3 bases are TGTGCCAGCAGTCTACAGGAGAATCAGCCCCAGCATTTT.

The sample holds a few counts of this clone. J is TRBJ2-5 and V is TRBV2; possibly TRBD2 for D (5 bases). CDR1 SNHLY and CDR2 FYNNEI come from the germline V gene. The V gene lost 3 bases and the J gene lost 4 bases, with 9 bases spanning the gap. This CDR3 contains 13 residues. CDR3 nucleotide sequence: TGTGCCAGCAGTGACAGGACTCTAGAGACCCAGTACTTC. This translates into CASSDRTLETQYF.

The chain joins TRBV7-9 to TRBJ1-2, with D tentatively TRBD1 (6 bases). CDR1 and CDR2 from the germline V gene are SEHNR and FQNEAQ (reference sequence). Trimming pared 4 bases from V and 8 bases from J, leaving 14 bases between. The CDR3 totals 13 residues. The CDR3, as DNA: TGTGCCAGCAGCTATGATTCAGGGACAGGCTACACCTTC. It codes for CASSYDSGTGYTF.

The chain has TRBV5-6 and TRBJ1-2; 7 bases are shared with TRBD1. The V segment lost 6 bases and the J segment 0 bases; nucleotides outside the gene matches: 2. This CDR3 is built from 13 residues. Germline V gene data show CDR1 as SGHDT and CDR2 as YYEEEE. Here the CDR3 DNA reads TGTGCCAGCAAGGGGACAGCTAACTATGGCTACACCTTC. Amino acid sequence: CASKGTANYGYTF.

This clone was seen a few times. V gene TRBV2 combines with J gene TRBJ2-7; 9 bases map to TRBD2. Trimming at V came to 11 bases and at J to 4 bases, leaving 15 bases not matched to a gene. The CDR3 runs 15 residues. Per the germline V gene, CDR1 is SNHLY and CDR2 is FYNNEI. This chain's CDR3 is CASSGRASGEYEQYF. CDR3 coding DNA: TGTGCCTCCTCAGGACGGGCTAGCGGGGAATACGAGCAGTACTTC.

CDR3 in amino acids: CASSLIRGRIPEAFF. The CDR3 nucleotides are TGTGCCAGCAGCTTGATCAGGGGGCGAATCCCTGAAGCTTTCTTT. The chain couples TRBV7-2 to TRBJ1-1, with TRBD1 matching 8 bases. V was pared by 3 bases and J by 6 bases, with 9 bases of the junction left unmatched. CDR1 is SGHTA and CDR2 is FQGNSA in the germline V gene. CDR3 length equals 15 residues. The full variable domain, completed using reference TRBV7-2 and TRBJ1-1, is GAGVSQSPSNKVTEKGKDVELRCDPISGHTALYWYRQSLGQGLEFLIYFQGNSAPDKSGLPSDRFSAERTGGSVSTLTIQRTQQEDSAVYLCASSLIRGRIPEAFFGQGTRLTVV.

The chain uses TRBV2 and TRBJ2-5, with D perhaps TRBD1 (5 bases). Trimming removed 8 bases at V and 4 bases at J, with 11 bases between. Germline V gives CDR1 SNHLY, CDR2 FYNNEI. The CDR3 runs 12 residues. This CDR3 reads CASVRALETQYF. CDR3 DNA sequence: TGTGCCAGCGTCAGGGCCCTAGAGACCCAGTACTTC.

The J gene is TRBJ2-1, the V gene TRBV19; 7 bases are a match to TRBD2. V lost 3 bases, J lost 1 base, and 9 bases stayed unmatched. CDR3 length: 17 residues. Germline V gene data show CDR1 as LNHDA and CDR2 as SQIVND (reference sequence). The CDR3 is CASSIGLGGESYNEQFF. The CDR3 DNA reads as TGTGCCAGTAGTATTGGGTTGGGGGGGGAGTCCTACAATGAGCAGTTCTTC.

The rearrangement links TRBV20-1 to TRBJ1-2; 9 bases match TRBD1. The V segment lost 1 base and the J segment 10 bases; nucleotides outside the gene matches: 1. The CDR3 extends over 11 amino acids. Germline-derived CDR1 and CDR2 are DFQATT and SNEGSKA (reference sequence). The CDR3 bases are TGCAGTGCTAGAGGGACAGGGGACTACACCTTC. It specifies CSARGTGDYTF.

V gene TRBV4-1 combines with J gene TRBJ1-2, with D uncertain. The CDR3 is 16 residues long. Germline CDR1 and CDR2: MGHRA and YSYEKL. With 2 bases removed from V and 5 bases from J, the gap between germline ends came to 18 bases. CDR3 protein: CASSQFWTLGGYGYTF. In DNA form, the CDR3 reads TGCGCCAGCAGCCAATTTTGGACTCTGGGAGGGTATGGCTACACCTTC.

This clone is a singleton in its sample. The chain carries TRBV9 and TRBJ1-1; no definite D call. In germline, CDR1 is SGDLS, CDR2 YYNGEE. The CDR3 length is 16 residues. Trimming left V 1 base short and J 5 bases short, with 18 bases between. The CDR3 is CASSVSGMGSGTEAFF. DNA for the CDR3: TGTGCCAGCAGCGTATCGGGGATGGGGTCGGGGACTGAAGCTTTCTTT.

This chain uses TRBV27 with TRBJ1-2; 8 bases are a match to TRBD1. Germline V gene data show CDR1 as MNHEY and CDR2 as SMNVEV (reference sequence). V was pared by 3 bases and J by 8 bases, with 8 bases of the junction left unmatched. This CDR3 comprises 14 residues. CDR3 bases: TGTGCCAGCAGTTTCAGGGGGCGCGGGGAGGGCTACACCTTC. Protein sequence: CASSFRGRGEGYTF.

V and J are TRBV5-4 and TRBJ2-2; the match to TRBD1 covers 7 bases. Per the germline V gene, CDR1 is SGHNT and CDR2 is YYREEE (reference sequence). V gave up 0 bases and J gave up 7 bases; unmatched junction bases: 12. This CDR3 has 17 residues. CDR3 in amino acids: CASSLDVGQIINGELFF. CDR3 nucleotides: TGTGCCAGCAGCTTGGACGTGGGACAGATTATCAACGGGGAGCTGTTTTTT. Full variable domain (remainder filled in from reference TRBV5-4 and TRBJ2-2): ETGVTQSPTHLIKTRGQQVTLRCSSQSGHNTVSWYQQALGQGPQFIFQYYREEENGRGNFPPRFSGLQFPNYSSELNVNALELDDSALYLCASSLDVGQIINGELFFGEGSRLTVL.

The table lists this clone with a count of one. The chain joins TRBV29-1 to TRBJ1-2; 8 nucleotides align to TRBD1. The CDR3 runs 12 residues. J lost 4 bases, V lost 7 bases, and 5 bases had no gene match. Germline V gene data show CDR1 as SQVTM and CDR2 as ANQGSEA. The CDR3 spells CSGGQGGYGYTF. The CDR3, as DNA: TGCAGCGGCGGACAGGGCGGCTATGGCTACACCTTC.

This chain uses TRBV12-3 or TRBV12-4 with TRBJ1-2; D is uncertain. CDR3 length equals 12 residues. V was cut by 6 bases and J by 8 bases, with 13 bases left in between. Written as DNA, the CDR3 is TGTGCCAGCAGCCGGTCGGGTCGAGGCTACACCTTC. Translating it yields CASSRSGRGYTF.

The chain joins TRBV20-1 to TRBJ2-3, with D perhaps TRBD2 (5 bases). The CDR3 sequence is 11 residues long. Trimming took off 6 bases at V and 6 bases at J, with 10 bases between the two ends. Germline CDR1 DFQATT, CDR2 SNEGSKA (reference sequence). CDR3 sequence (DNA): TGCAGTGCGCGGGCTAGGGATACGCAGTATTTT. This gives the protein CSARARDTQYF.

The chain links TRBV5-1 to TRBJ1-3; the D gene is possibly TRBD1 (5 bases). The V end was cut by 0 bases, the J end by 4 bases, with 14 bases between. The CDR3 sequence is 16 residues long. Looked up from germline, CDR1 is SGHRS and CDR2 is YFSETQ. The CDR3 DNA reads TGCGCCAGCAGCTTGGCCGGTGCACCAGGGGGAAACACCATATATTTT. It codes for CASSLAGAPGGNTIYF.

The gene calls are TRBV4-1 and TRBJ2-2, with D possibly TRBD2 on 5 matching bases. Trimming removed 1 base at V and 7 bases at J, with 10 bases between. The CDR3 is made up of 14 amino acids. The germline CDR1 and CDR2 sequences are MGHRA and YSYEKL. For the CDR3, the DNA is TGCGCCAGCAGCCAAGTTCACGGGGACGGGGAGCTGTTTTTT. Amino acid sequence: CASSQVHGDGELFF.

V usage is TRBV19 and J usage is TRBJ2-3; TRBD2 aligns across 11 bases. V lost 6 bases to trimming and J lost 4 bases; unmatched junction nucleotides: 15. The CDR3 is made up of 18 amino acids. Germline loops: CDR1 LNHDA, CDR2 SQIVND (reference sequence). The CDR3 is CASSPNLIAGGSPDTQYF. The DNA of the CDR3 is TGTGCCAGTAGCCCCAACCTTATAGCGGGGGGGTCCCCAGATACGCAGTATTTT.

The chain recombines TRBV2 with TRBJ1-2, with D maybe TRBD1 (5 bases). This CDR3 spans 13 amino acids. V dropped 4 bases and J dropped 4 bases, with 10 bases sitting between them. Germline CDR1 and CDR2: SNHLY and FYNNEI. The CDR3 nucleotides are TGTGCCAGCAGTGGGGAAAGGGGCTATGGCTACACCTTC. This sequence encodes CASSGERGYGYTF.